One and the same sample provided the 23 T cell receptor beta chains below, sequenced in a study of cytomegalovirus exposure and HLA in healthy donors. In the PCR, 60 Vbeta and 13 Jbeta primers were used. Method: immunoSEQ multiplex PCR; TCRdb's copy keeps in-frame clones and lacks some. This sample has roughly 100,000 clones; about four fifths occur once, and the top ten carry 1% to 1.5%. Sequences were obtained from PBMCs. Source of these receptors: a man aged 25-45 years in good health and CMV-seronegative.

The CDR3 DNA reads TGTGCCAGCCTGAACACCGGGACAGGAACGAAAGAGCAGTACTTC. It translates to CASLNTGTGTKEQYF. J is TRBJ2-7 and V is TRBV19; 8 bases agree with TRBD1. Per germline, CDR1 LNHDA and CDR2 SQIVND (reference sequence). V was pared by 9 bases and J by 7 bases, with 17 bases of the junction left unmatched. The CDR3 is made up of 15 amino acids.

V gene TRBV9 combines with J gene TRBJ2-1, with D possibly matching TRBD1 (6 bases). The ends were cut back, 4 bases at V and 0 bases at J, with 8 bases in the middle. This CDR3 is built from 14 residues. Looked up from germline, CDR1 is SGDLS and CDR2 is YYNGEE. CDR3 DNA: TGTGCCAGCAGCCCGGACAGCTCCTACAATGAGCAGTTCTTC. Encoded protein: CASSPDSSYNEQFF.

The chain carries TRBV7-2 and TRBJ1-1; maybe TRBD1 (6 bases). This CDR3 contains 16 residues. V lost 2 bases and J lost 3, with 16 bases in between. In germline, CDR1 is SGHTA, CDR2 FQGNSA. CDR3: CASSLSLGQRYTEAFF. In DNA, the CDR3 is TGTGCCAGCAGCTTAAGCCTCGGACAGCGGTACACTGAAGCTTTCTTT.

V and J are TRBV11-3 and TRBJ2-3; 8 nucleotides align to TRBD1. This CDR3 comprises 17 residues. The V gene's germline CDR1 is SGHNT and CDR2 YENEEA. V was pared by 1 base and J by 3 bases, with 9 bases of the junction left unmatched. CDR3 in DNA: TGTGCCAGCAGCTTAGGCCAGGGGGCGTTGGGAACAGATACGCAGTATTTT. As protein: CASSLGQGALGTDTQYF.

V and J are TRBV9 and TRBJ2-1; TRBD2 matches at 14 bases. The germline gives CDR1 SGDLS, CDR2 YYNGEE. This CDR3 region has 15 residues. V lost 4 bases to trimming and J lost 12 bases; unmatched junction nucleotides: 9. CDR3 bases: TGTGCCAGCAGCACGAAGGGACTAGCGGGAGCCCGGCAGTTCTTC. The encoded protein is CASSTKGLAGARQFF. Complete variable domain (other parts from reference TRBV9 and TRBJ2-1): DSGVTQTPKHLITATGQRVTLRCSPRSGDLSVYWYQQSLDQGLQFLIQYYNGEERAKGNILERFSAQQFPDLHSELNLSSLELGDSALYFCASSTKGLAGARQFFGPGTRLTVL.

This clone was counted only a few times. The V call is TRBV19, the J call TRBJ1-2; 11 bases fit TRBD1. The CDR3 length is 16 residues. Germline-derived CDR1 and CDR2 are LNHDA and SQIVND (reference sequence). The V and J ends lost 7 bases and 6 bases, in that order; junction bases with no gene match: 13. The CDR3 DNA reads TGTGCCAGTACCAAAAGGGGACAGGGGGTGAGTGATGGCTACACCTTC. It specifies CASTKRGQGVSDGYTF.

The J gene is TRBJ2-7, the V gene TRBV19; 9 bases match TRBD1. The CDR3 extends over 15 amino acids. J lost 6 bases, V lost 5 bases, and 11 bases had no gene match. CDR1 and CDR2 from the germline V gene are LNHDA and SQIVND (reference sequence). CDR3 protein: CASSLPGQGGIEQYF. DNA of the CDR3: TGTGCCAGTAGTCTGCCGGGACAGGGAGGTATCGAGCAGTACTTC.

The table lists this clone with a few counts. This chain links TRBV5-1 with TRBJ1-2, with a weak D call TRBD1 (6 bases). CDR1 is SGHRS, CDR2 YFSETQ, per germline. The CDR3 runs 13 residues. Deletions cut 6 bases from V and 6 bases from J, with 15 bases between. The DNA of the CDR3 is TGCGCCAGCACCCAAAGTTACAGGGATGGCTACACCTTC. Translated, it gives CASTQSYRDGYTF.

Remarks on this clone: At the DNA level, this CDR3 is encoded by other sequences in the same sample as well. The chain carries TRBV7-9 and TRBJ1-6; D possibly corresponds to TRBD1 (5 bases). This CDR3 has 14 residues. Trimming pared 2 bases from V and 5 bases from J, leaving 7 bases between. Per the germline V gene, CDR1 is SEHNR and CDR2 is FQNEAQ (reference sequence). CDR3 bases: TGTGCCAGCAGCTTAATACAGGATAATTCACCCCTCCACTTT. Protein: CASSLIQDNSPLHF.

The chain is built from TRBV2 and TRBJ2-7; 7 bases map to TRBD1. CDR1 is SNHLY and CDR2 is FYNNEI in the germline V gene. The CDR3 sequence is 15 residues long. Trimming removed 7 bases from V and 2 bases from J; junction bases left unmatched: 11. For the CDR3, the DNA is TGTGCCAGCACCCCACGGACAGGTTCCACCTACGAGCAGTACTTC. Protein sequence: CASTPRTGSTYEQYF. The full variable domain, rest sourced from reference TRBV2 and TRBJ2-7, is EPEVTQTPSHQVTQMGQEVILRCVPISNHLYFYWYRQILGQKVEFLVSFYNNEISEKSEIFDDQFSVERPDGSNFTLKIRSTKLEDSAMYFCASTPRTGSTYEQYFGPGTRLTVT.

The rearrangement joins TRBV5-1 to TRBJ1-3; a possible D gene is TRBD1 (5 bases). V was shortened by 0 bases and J by 2 bases, with 12 bases between the two germline ends. The CDR3 length is 16 residues. Germline CDR1 and CDR2: SGHRS and YFSETQ. CDR3 bases: TGCGCCAGCAGCTTGGGGCAGGGAGGCGCTGGAAACACCATATATTTT. Its protein product is CASSLGQGGAGNTIYF.

The gene calls are TRBV29-1 and TRBJ2-7, with D possibly matching TRBD2 (5 bases). CDR3 length: 13 amino acids. V gave up 2 bases and J gave up 0 bases, with 8 bases separating them. CDR1 is SQVTM, CDR2 ANQGSEA, per germline. The CDR3 coding sequence is TGCAGCGTTGAATCGGGGAGCTCCTACGAGCAGTACTTC. This sequence encodes CSVESGSSYEQYF.

V usage is TRBV25-1 and J usage is TRBJ1-2; D might be TRBD1 (5 bases). The ends were cut back, 1 base at V and 6 bases at J, with 15 bases in the middle. Germline-derived CDR1 and CDR2 are MGHDK and SYGVNS. The CDR3 sequence is 15 residues long. The CDR3 sequence: CASSESGILPNGYTF. The CDR3 DNA reads TGTGCCAGCAGTGAATCAGGGATTCTGCCAAATGGCTACACCTTC.

The chain links TRBV7-2 to TRBJ2-7; 9 positions match TRBD1. The CDR3 is 14 residues long. J lost 0 bases, V lost 3 bases, and 0 bases had no gene match. Germline-derived CDR1 and CDR2 are SGHTA and FQGNSA. CDR3 loop: CASSLTGGSYEQYF. In nucleotides, the CDR3 is TGTGCCAGCAGCTTGACAGGGGGCTCCTACGAGCAGTACTTC.

This clone has a handful of counts. V gene TRBV5-3 combines with J gene TRBJ2-1; no definite D call. TRBV5-3 is an ORF for which the function is uncertain. This CDR3 contains 13 residues. The ends were cut back, 0 bases at V and 4 bases at J, with 5 bases in the middle. The CDR3 sequence is CARSLAGYNEQFF. DNA of the CDR3: TGTGCCAGAAGCTTGGCAGGTTACAATGAGCAGTTCTTC.

For this clone: The same CDR3 arises from other DNA sequences in this sample as well. J is TRBJ1-1 and V is TRBV10-3; possibly TRBD1 for D (5 bases). This CDR3 is 11 amino acids long. Germline loops: CDR1 ENHRY, CDR2 SYGVKD. V was cut by 8 bases and J by 1 base, with 5 bases left in between. CDR3 in DNA: TGTGCCATCGGACAGAACACTGAAGCTTTCTTT. The encoded protein is CAIGQNTEAFF.

The chain links TRBV30 to TRBJ1-1; D possibly corresponds to TRBD1 (5 bases). The V end lost 0 bases, the J end lost 2 bases, and 10 bases lay between the germline ends. The CDR3 is made up of 14 amino acids. The germline CDR1 and CDR2 sequences are GTSNPN and SVGIG (reference sequence). The CDR3 nucleotides are TGTGCCTGGAGTGTATCCGGGGGTAACACTGAAGCTTTCTTT. This gives the protein CAWSVSGGNTEAFF.

The chain has TRBV21-1 and TRBJ1-1; TRBD1, as called in the table, went unchecked against the DNA. TRBV21-1 is a pseudogene locus. This CDR3 region has 16 residues. CDR3 in DNA: TGTGCCAGCAGCAAAGCGAGGACAGGGATGAACACTGAAGCTTTCTTT. Residues: CASSKARTGMNTEAFF.

This clone has just one count. The CDR3 sequence is CASSHRDRGNNEQFF. The DNA of the CDR3 is TGTGCCAGCAGCCACCGAGACAGGGGGAACAATGAGCAGTTCTTC. The chain employs TRBV7-9 and TRBJ2-1, with TRBD1 matching 9 bases. Looked up from germline, CDR1 is SEHNR and CDR2 is FQNEAQ (reference sequence). V lost 5 bases and J lost 5; bases outside the gene matches: 7. This CDR3 spans 15 amino acids.

The chain uses TRBV4-3 and TRBJ1-1; D is perhaps TRBD1 (5 bases). V gave up 3 bases and J gave up 4 bases, with 9 bases separating them. Germline V CDR1 and CDR2: LGHNA, YSLEER. The CDR3 is made up of 13 amino acids. CDR3 in amino acids: CASSQVQGTEAFF. As DNA, the CDR3 is TGCGCCAGCAGCCAGGTCCAGGGCACTGAAGCTTTCTTT.

The rearrangement links TRBV10-1 to TRBJ2-3; 15 bases are shared with TRBD2. Germline values: CDR1 WNHNN, CDR2 SYGVQD (reference sequence). The CDR3 length is 20 residues. V lost 0 bases to trimming and J lost 6 bases; unmatched junction nucleotides: 13. CDR3 residues: CASSESIFAGTSGRMDTQYF. In DNA, the CDR3 is TGCGCCAGCAGTGAGTCGATTTTTGCCGGGACTAGCGGGAGGATGGATACGCAGTATTTT.

This chain uses TRBV5-1 with TRBJ2-7; TRBD1 aligns across 8 bases. This CDR3 has 15 residues. Trimming took 4 bases from V and 4 from J; bases not matched to a gene: 10. Germline loops: CDR1 SGHRS, CDR2 YFSETQ. The CDR3 spells CASSRGQVVGYEQYF. CDR3 in DNA: TGCGCCAGCAGCAGGGGACAGGTAGTGGGTTACGAGCAGTACTTC.

The rearrangement uses TRBV6-5 and TRBJ2-7; D unresolved. Germline-derived CDR1 and CDR2 are MNHEY and SVGAGI. The CDR3 spans 13 residues. The V and J ends lost 6 bases and 3 bases respectively, with 12 bases between them. The CDR3 spells CASSSGPVYEQYF. As DNA, the CDR3 is TGTGCCAGCAGCTCCGGTCCCGTCTACGAGCAGTACTTC.